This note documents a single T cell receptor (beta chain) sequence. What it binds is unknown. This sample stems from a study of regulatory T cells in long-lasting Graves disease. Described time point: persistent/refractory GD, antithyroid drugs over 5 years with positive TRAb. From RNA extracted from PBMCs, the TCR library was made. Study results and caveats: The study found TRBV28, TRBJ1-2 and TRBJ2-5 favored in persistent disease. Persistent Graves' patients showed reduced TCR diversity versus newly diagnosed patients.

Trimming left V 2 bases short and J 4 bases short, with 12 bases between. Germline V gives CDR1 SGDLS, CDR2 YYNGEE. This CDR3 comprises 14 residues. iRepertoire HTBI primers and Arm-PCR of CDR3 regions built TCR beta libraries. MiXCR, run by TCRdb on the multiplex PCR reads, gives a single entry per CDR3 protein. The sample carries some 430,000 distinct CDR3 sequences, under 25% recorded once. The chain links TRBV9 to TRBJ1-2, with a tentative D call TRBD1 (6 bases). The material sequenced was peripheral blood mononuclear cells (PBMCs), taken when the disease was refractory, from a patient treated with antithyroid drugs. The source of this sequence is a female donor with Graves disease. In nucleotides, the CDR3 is TGTGCCAGCAGCGTTCCAGGACAGTCCTATGGCTACACCTTC. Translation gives CASSVPGQSYGYTF.